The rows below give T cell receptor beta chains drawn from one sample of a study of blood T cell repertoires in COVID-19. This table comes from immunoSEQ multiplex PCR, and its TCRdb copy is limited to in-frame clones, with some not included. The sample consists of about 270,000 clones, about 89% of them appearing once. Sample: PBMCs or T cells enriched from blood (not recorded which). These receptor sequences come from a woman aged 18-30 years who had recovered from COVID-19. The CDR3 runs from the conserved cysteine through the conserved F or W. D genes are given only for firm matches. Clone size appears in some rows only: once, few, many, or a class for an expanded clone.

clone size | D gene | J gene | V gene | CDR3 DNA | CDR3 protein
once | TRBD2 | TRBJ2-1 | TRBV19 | TGTGCCAGTAGTATATCCGCGGGAGGGTTCTACAATGAGCAGTTCTTC | CASSISAGGFYNEQFF
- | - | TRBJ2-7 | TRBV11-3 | TGTGCCAGCATCGGAGGGGGCAGGCGTTATGCTGTTTCCTACGAGCAGTACTTC | CASIGGGRRYAVSYEQYF
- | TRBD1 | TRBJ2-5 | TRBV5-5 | TGTGCCAGCAGCACTCGGACAGGGTCTATCCAAGAGACCCAGTACTTC | CASSTRTGSIQETQYF
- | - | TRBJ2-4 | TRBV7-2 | TGTGCCAGCAGCTTACCCCGTTCCAGGGGTGGGAACATTCAGTACTTC | CASSLPRSRGGNIQYF
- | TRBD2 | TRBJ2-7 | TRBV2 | TGTGCCAGCAGCGGGCCGGGGGGGACCTACGAGCAGTACTTC | CASSGPGGTYEQYF
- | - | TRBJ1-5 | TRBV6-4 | TGTGCCAGCAGTGACTCGGGAGACTACCCCGTCCCCAATAGCAATCAGCCCCAGCATTTT | CASSDSGDYPVPNSNQPQHF
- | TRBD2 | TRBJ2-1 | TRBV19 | TGTGCCAGTAGTATTAAGATTAGCGGGGGAGGCTACAATGAGCAGTTCTTC | CASSIKISGGGYNEQFF
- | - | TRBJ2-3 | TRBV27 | TGTGCCAGCAGTGCCCCGGGGGACACAGATACGCAGTATTTT | CASSAPGDTDTQYF
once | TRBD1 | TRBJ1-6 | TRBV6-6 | TGTGCCAGCAGACCGGACAGGGCTAGGGGACCCCTCCACTTT | CASRPDRARGPLHF
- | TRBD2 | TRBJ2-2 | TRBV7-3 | TGTGCCAGCAGCTTAAACGGGAGGGGCACCGGGGAGCTGTTTTTT | CASSLNGRGTGELFF
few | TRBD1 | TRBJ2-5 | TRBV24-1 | TGTGCCACGAGGGCCGGGACAGGAGAGACCCAGTACTTC | CATRAGTGETQYF
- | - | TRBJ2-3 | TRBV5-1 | TGCGCCAGCAGGCTTGCGGCCACAAAAGCGGTAGATACGCAGTATTTT | CASRLAATKAVDTQYF
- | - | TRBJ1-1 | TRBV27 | TGTGCCCGGGGTGAAGCTTTCTTT | CARGEAFF
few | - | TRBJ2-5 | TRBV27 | TGTGCCAGCAGTTTTTCCGGTCACCAAGAGACCCAGTACTTC | CASSFSGHQETQYF
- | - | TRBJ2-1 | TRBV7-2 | TGTGCCAGCAGCTTATTAGAACGGGTCCATGAGCAGTTCTTC | CASSLLERVHEQFF
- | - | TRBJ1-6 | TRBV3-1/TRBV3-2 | TGTGCCAGCAGCCCACTCCCAGGGATTCATTATTCACCCCTCCACTTT | CASSPLPGIHYSPLHF
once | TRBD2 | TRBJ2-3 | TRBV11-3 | TGTGCCAGCAGCTCCCTACTAGCGGGTACGCAGTATTTT | CASSSLLAGTQYF
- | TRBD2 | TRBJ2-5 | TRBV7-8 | TGTGCCAGCAGCTTAGGCTCGACTAGCGGGCCCCAAGAGACCCAGTACTTC | CASSLGSTSGPQETQYF
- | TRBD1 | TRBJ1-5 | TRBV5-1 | TGCGCCAGCAGCTTGGTACCCGGGACAGCGGCTAGCAATCAGCCCCAGCATTTT | CASSLVPGTAASNQPQHF
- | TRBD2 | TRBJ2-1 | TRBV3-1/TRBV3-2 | TGTGCCAGCAGCCCACTAGCGGGACCCCAGGTAGAGCAGTTCTTC | CASSPLAGPQVEQFF
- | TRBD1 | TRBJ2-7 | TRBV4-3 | TGCGCCAGCAGCCAAGCCACAGGGGGCTTCTACGAGCAGTACTTC | CASSQATGGFYEQYF
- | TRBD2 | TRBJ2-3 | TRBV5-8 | TGTGCCAGCAACGTAGCGGGAGACACAGATACGCAGTATTTT | CASNVAGDTDTQYF
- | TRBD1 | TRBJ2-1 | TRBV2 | TGTGCCAGCAGACCACCCCGGGACAGGGGGAATGAGCAGTTCTTC | CASRPPRDRGNEQFF